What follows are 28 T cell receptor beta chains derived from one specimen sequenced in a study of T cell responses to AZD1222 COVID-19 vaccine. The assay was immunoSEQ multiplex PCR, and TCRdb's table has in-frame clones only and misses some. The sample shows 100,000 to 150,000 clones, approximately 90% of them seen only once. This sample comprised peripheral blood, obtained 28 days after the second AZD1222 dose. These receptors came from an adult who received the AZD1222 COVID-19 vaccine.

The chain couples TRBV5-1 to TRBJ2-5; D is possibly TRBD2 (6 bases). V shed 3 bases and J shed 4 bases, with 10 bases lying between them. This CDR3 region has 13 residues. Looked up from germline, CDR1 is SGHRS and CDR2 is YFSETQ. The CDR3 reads CASSSGLTETQYF. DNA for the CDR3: TGCGCCAGCAGCTCGGGACTCACAGAGACCCAGTACTTC.

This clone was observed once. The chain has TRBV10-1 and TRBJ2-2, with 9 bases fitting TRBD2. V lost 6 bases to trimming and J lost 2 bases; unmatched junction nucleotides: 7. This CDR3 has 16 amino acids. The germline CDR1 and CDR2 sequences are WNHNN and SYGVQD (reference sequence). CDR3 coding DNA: TGCGCCAGCAGCCCAGCGGGGGGTTTCAACACCGGGGAGCTGTTTTTT. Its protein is CASSPAGGFNTGELFF.

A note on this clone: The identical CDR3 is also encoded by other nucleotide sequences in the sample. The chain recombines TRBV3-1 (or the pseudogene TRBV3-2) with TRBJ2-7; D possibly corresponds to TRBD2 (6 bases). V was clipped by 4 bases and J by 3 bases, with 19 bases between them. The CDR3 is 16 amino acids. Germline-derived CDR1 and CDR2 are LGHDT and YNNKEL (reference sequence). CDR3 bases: TGTGCCAGCAGCCGGCTGTTGGGGGGAGAGGGCTACGAGCAGTACTTC. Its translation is CASSRLLGGEGYEQYF.

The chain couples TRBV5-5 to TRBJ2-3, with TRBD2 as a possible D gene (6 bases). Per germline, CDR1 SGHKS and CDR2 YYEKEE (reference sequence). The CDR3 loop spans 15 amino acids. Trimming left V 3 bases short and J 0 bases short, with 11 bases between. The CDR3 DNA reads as TGTGCCAGCAGCTACTCCGGGACTAGCACAGATACGCAGTATTTT. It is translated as CASSYSGTSTDTQYF.

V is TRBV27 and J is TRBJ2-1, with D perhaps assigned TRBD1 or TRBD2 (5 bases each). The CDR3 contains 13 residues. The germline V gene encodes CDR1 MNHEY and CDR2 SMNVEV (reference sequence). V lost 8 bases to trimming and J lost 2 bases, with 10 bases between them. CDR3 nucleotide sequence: TGTGCCAGCGCTCCGGGACCCTACAATGAGCAGTTCTTC. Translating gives CASAPGPYNEQFF.

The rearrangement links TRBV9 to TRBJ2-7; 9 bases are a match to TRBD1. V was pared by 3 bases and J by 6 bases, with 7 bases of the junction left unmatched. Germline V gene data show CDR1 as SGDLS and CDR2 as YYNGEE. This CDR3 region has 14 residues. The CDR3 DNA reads TGTGCCAGCAGCGGGAGGGGGACAGGGACCGAGCAGTACTTC. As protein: CASSGRGTGTEQYF.

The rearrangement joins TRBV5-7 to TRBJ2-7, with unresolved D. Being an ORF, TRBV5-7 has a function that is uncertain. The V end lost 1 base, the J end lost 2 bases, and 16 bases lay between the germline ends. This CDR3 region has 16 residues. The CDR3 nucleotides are TGTGCCAGCAGCTTGTTCTTACAGAAAGGGACCTACGAGCAGTACTTC. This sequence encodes CASSLFLQKGTYEQYF.

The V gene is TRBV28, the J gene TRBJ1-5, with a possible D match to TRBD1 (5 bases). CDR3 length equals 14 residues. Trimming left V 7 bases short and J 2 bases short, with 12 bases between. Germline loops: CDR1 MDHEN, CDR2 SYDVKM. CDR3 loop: CASIMAGGNQPQHF. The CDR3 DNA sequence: TGTGCCAGCATAATGGCGGGGGGCAATCAGCCCCAGCATTTT.

CDR3 sequence: CASSHPPGGLNTEAFF. In nucleotides, the CDR3 is TGTGCCAGCAGCCACCCCCCTGGGGGGCTGAACACTGAAGCTTTCTTT. The chain is built from TRBV4-2 and TRBJ1-1, with D tentatively TRBD1 (6 bases). Germline-derived CDR1 and CDR2 are LGHNA and YNFKEQ. The length of the CDR3 is 16 residues. Deletions cut 3 bases from V and 0 bases from J, with 14 bases between.

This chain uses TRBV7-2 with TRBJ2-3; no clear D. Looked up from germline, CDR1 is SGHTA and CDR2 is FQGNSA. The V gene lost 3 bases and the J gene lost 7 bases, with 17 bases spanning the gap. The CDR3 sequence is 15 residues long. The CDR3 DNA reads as TGTGCCAGCAGCTTGGTTGGAACGGAGAGGAATACGCAGTATTTT. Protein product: CASSLVGTERNTQYF.

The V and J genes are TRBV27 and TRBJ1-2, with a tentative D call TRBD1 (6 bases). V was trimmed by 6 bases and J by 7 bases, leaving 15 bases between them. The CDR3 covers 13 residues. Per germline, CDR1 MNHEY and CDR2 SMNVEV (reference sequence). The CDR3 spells CASSTPSGAGYTF. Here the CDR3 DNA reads TGTGCCAGCAGCACCCCCTCAGGGGCTGGCTACACCTTC.

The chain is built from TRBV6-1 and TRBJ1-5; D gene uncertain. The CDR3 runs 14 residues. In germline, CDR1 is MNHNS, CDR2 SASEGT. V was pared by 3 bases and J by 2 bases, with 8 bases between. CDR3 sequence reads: CASSDRAGNQPQHF. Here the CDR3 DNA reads TGTGCCAGCAGTGACCGCGCAGGCAATCAGCCCCAGCATTTT.

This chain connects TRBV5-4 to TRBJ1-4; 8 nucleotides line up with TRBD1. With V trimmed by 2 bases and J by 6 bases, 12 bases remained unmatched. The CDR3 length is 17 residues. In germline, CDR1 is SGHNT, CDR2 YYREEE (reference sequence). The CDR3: CASSFGQGGPSDEKLFF. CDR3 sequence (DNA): TGTGCCAGCAGCTTCGGACAGGGAGGGCCTAGTGATGAAAAACTGTTTTTT.

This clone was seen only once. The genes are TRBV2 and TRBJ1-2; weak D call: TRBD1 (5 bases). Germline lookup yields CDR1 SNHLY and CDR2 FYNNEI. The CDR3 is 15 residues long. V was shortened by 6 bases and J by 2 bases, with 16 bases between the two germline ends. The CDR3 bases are TGTGCCAGCAGCATGATAGGGGTCACGAACTATGGCTACACCTTC. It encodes CASSMIGVTNYGYTF.

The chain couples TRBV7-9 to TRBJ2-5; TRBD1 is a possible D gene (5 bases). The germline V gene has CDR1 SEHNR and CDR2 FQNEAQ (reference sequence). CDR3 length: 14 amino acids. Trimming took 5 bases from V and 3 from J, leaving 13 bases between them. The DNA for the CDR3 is TGTGCCAGCAGCCAGACCCCAGGGAAAGAGACCCAGTACTTC. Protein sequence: CASSQTPGKETQYF.

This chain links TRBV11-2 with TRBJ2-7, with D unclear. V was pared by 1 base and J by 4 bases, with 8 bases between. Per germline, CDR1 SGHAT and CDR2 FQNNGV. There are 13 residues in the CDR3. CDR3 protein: CASSLVGGYEQYF. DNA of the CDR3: TGTGCCAGCAGCTTAGTTGGCGGATACGAGCAGTACTTC.

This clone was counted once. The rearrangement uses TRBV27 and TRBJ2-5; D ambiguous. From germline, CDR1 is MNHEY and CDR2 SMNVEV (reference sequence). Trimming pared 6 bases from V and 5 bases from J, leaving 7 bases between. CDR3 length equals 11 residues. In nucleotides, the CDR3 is TGTGCCAGCAGAACTGGGGAGACCCAGTACTTC. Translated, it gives CASRTGETQYF.

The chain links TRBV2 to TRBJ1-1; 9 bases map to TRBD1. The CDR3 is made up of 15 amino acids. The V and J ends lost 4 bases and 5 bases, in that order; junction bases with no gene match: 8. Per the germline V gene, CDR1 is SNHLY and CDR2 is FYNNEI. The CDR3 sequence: CASSAKGQGLTEAFF. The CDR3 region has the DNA TGTGCCAGCAGTGCGAAGGGACAGGGTTTAACTGAAGCTTTCTTT.

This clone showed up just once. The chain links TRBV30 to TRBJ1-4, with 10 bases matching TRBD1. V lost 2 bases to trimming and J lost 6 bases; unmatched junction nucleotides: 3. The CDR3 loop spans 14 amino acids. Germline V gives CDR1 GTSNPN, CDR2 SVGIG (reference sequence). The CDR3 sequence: CAWSFGTGDEKLFF. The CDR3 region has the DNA TGTGCCTGGAGTTTCGGGACAGGGGATGAAAAACTGTTTTTT.

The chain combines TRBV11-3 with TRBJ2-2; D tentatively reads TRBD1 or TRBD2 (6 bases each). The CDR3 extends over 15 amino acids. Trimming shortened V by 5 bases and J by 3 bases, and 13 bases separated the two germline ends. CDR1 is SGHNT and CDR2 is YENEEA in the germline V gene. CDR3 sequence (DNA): TGTGCCAGCAGCCCCTCCCGGGGGCACACCGGGGAGCTGTTTTTT. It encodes CASSPSRGHTGELFF.

The CDR3 is CASSPRGGSGNTIYF. As DNA, the CDR3 is TGTGCCAGTAGTCCACGGGGGGGCTCTGGAAACACCATATATTTT. The chain has TRBV19 and TRBJ1-3; tentative D call: TRBD1 (5 bases). Germline V gene lookup returns CDR1 LNHDA and CDR2 SQIVND (reference sequence). Trimming removed 5 bases from V and 0 bases from J, with 11 bases in between. The CDR3 totals 15 residues.

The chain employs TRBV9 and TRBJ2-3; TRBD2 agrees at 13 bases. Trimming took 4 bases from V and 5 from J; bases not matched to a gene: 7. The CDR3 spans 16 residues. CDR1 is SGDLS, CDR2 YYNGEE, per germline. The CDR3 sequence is CASSITSGGAVDTQYF. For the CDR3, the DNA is TGTGCCAGCAGCATCACTAGCGGGGGGGCGGTAGATACGCAGTATTTT.

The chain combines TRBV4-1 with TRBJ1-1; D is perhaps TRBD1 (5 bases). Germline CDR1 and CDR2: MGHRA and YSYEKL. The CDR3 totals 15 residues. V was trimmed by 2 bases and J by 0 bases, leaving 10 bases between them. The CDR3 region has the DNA TGCGCCAGCAGCCAAATCGTCAGGGTGAACACTGAAGCTTTCTTT. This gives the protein CASSQIVRVNTEAFF.

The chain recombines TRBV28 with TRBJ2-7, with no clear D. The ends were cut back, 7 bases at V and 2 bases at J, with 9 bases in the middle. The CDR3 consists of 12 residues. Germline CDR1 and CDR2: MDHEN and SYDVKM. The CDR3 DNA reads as TGTGCCAGCAATCTTGGGGCCTACGAGCAGTACTTC. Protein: CASNLGAYEQYF. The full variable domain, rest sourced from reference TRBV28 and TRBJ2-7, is DVKVTQSSRYLVKRTGEKVFLECVQDMDHENMFWYRQDPGLGLRLIYFSYDVKMKEKGDIPEGYSVSREKKERFSLILESASTNQTSMYLCASNLGAYEQYFGPGTRLTVT.

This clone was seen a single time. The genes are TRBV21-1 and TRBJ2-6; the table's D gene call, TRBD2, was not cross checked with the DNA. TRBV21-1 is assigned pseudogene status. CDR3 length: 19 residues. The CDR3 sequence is CASSRGGAAFPSGANVLTF. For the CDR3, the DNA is TGTGCCAGCAGTCGAGGGGGGGCCGCTTTTCCCTCTGGGGCCAACGTCCTGACTTTC.

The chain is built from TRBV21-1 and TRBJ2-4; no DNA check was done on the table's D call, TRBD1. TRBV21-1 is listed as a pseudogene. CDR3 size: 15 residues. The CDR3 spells CASSKDGQGKNIQYF. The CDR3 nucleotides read TGTGCCAGCAGCAAGGATGGTCAGGGCAAAAACATTCAGTACTTC.

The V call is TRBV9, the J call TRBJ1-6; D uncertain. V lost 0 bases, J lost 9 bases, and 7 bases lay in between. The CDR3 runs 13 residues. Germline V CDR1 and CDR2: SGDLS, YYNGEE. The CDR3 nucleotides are TGTGCCAGCAGCGTAGCTGCGGGTTCACCCCTCCACTTT. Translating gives CASSVAAGSPLHF.

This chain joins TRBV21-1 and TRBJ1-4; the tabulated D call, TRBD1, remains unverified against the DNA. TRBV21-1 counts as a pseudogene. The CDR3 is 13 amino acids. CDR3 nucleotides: TGTGCCACCAGGGCAGATACTAATGAAAAACTGTTTTTT. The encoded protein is CATRADTNEKLFF.